These 14 T cell receptor beta chains were all obtained from the same sample, sequenced in a study of blood T cell repertoires in COVID-19. Assay used: immunoSEQ multiplex PCR; TCRdb lists only in-frame clones, some missing. The sample holds 280,000 or so clones, around 85% seen once. Material: PBMCs or T cells enriched from blood (not recorded which). All receptors derive from a man aged 25-40 years who had recovered from COVID-19.

The CDR3 nucleotides are TGTGCCAGCAGCTTAGGACGGGGGGGCGGCTTTAGCGAGCAGTTCTTC. Protein: CASSLGRGGGFSEQFF. This chain joins TRBV11-2 and TRBJ2-1, with 8 positions matching TRBD2. V lost 1 base to trimming and J lost 10 bases; unmatched junction nucleotides: 12. Germline V gene lookup returns CDR1 SGHAT and CDR2 FQNNGV. CDR3 length: 16 residues.

The chain employs TRBV7-2 and TRBJ2-5; D call uncertain. V shed 2 bases and J shed 5 bases, with 3 bases lying between them. The V gene's germline CDR1 is SGHTA and CDR2 FQGNSA. CDR3 length equals 11 residues. The CDR3 DNA is TGTGCCAGCAGCTTACAGGAGACCCAGTACTTC. The encoded protein is CASSLQETQYF.

This chain connects TRBV5-6 to TRBJ1-5; D is unresolved. Trimming took 1 base from V and 0 from J, leaving 11 bases between them. The CDR3 is 16 amino acids. Germline V gene lookup returns CDR1 SGHDT and CDR2 YYEEEE. The CDR3 region is CASSLNSLNSNQPQHF. The CDR3 nucleotides read TGTGCCAGCAGCTTGAACAGCCTTAATAGCAATCAGCCCCAGCATTTT.

The chain recombines TRBV3-1 (or the pseudogene TRBV3-2) with TRBJ1-1; D is undetermined. Germline V gene data show CDR1 as LGHDT and CDR2 as YNNKEL (reference sequence). V lost 7 bases to trimming and J lost 1 base, with 10 bases between them. CDR3 length: 13 amino acids. The CDR3 region has the DNA TGTGCCAGCACCCCGGGAGAGAACACTGAAGCTTTCTTT. It yields the protein CASTPGENTEAFF.

V gene TRBV27 combines with J gene TRBJ1-1, with a weak D call TRBD1 (6 bases). From germline, CDR1 is MNHEY and CDR2 SMNVEV (reference sequence). V lost 8 bases, J lost 6 bases, and 16 bases lay in between. CDR3 length: 13 residues. As DNA, the CDR3 is TGTGCCAGCCAAATGGGGGCAGGGGCTGAAGCTTTCTTT. It translates to CASQMGAGAEAFF.

The chain links TRBV7-2 to TRBJ2-5; the D gene is possibly TRBD1 (5 bases). V was shortened by 1 base and J by 1 base, with 13 bases between the two germline ends. Germline V lookup: CDR1 SGHTA, CDR2 FQGNSA. The CDR3 is 16 amino acids. CDR3: CASSLGPGKGQETQYF. The CDR3 nucleotides are TGTGCCAGCAGCTTAGGGCCAGGGAAAGGCCAAGAGACCCAGTACTTC.

This clone was observed a handful of times. This chain connects TRBV7-2 to TRBJ1-3; 8 bases fit TRBD1. From germline, CDR1 is SGHTA and CDR2 FQGNSA. This CDR3 contains 14 residues. Germline trimming cut 5 bases from V and 6 bases from J; bases unmatched to any gene: 6. CDR3 sequence: CASSDRGLLNTIYF. CDR3 in DNA: TGTGCCAGCAGCGACAGGGGCCTCCTAAACACCATATATTTT.

Details on this clone: Other DNA variants within this sample encode the same CDR3. The gene calls are TRBV2 and TRBJ1-5; TRBD1 matches 7 bases. V was clipped by 6 bases and J by 2 bases; unmatched bases: 4. CDR1 and CDR2 (germline): SNHLY, FYNNEI. The CDR3 runs 14 residues. Here the CDR3 DNA reads TGTGCCAGCAGCCAGGGGGGTGGCAATCAGCCCCAGCATTTT. This encodes CASSQGGGNQPQHF.

The sample holds a few counts of this clone. The rearrangement joins TRBV20-1 to TRBJ1-5, with TRBD1 matching 8 bases. J lost 4 bases, V lost 4 bases, and 9 bases had no gene match. The CDR3 runs 15 residues. Germline values: CDR1 DFQATT, CDR2 SNEGSKA (reference sequence). CDR3 DNA sequence: TGCAGTGCTAATGAATTACAGGGGGAGAATCAGCCCCAGCATTTT. It translates to CSANELQGENQPQHF.

The V gene is TRBV4-1, the J gene TRBJ1-5; maybe TRBD1 (6 bases). Trimming took 4 bases from V and 5 from J, leaving 12 bases between them. In germline, CDR1 is MGHRA, CDR2 YSYEKL. This CDR3 has 14 residues. The chain's CDR3 is CASSPRQVHQPQHF. CDR3 bases: TGCGCCAGCAGCCCCCGACAGGTTCATCAGCCCCAGCATTTT.

The J gene is TRBJ2-1, the V gene TRBV5-1; 10 bases map to TRBD1. The trim removed 4 bases at V and 0 bases at J, leaving 13 bases unmatched. Per germline, CDR1 SGHRS and CDR2 YFSETQ. The CDR3 consists of 19 residues. CDR3 sequence reads: CASSIPDRGPSSSYNEQFF. The CDR3 DNA reads TGCGCCAGCAGCATCCCCGACAGGGGGCCCTCGAGCTCCTACAATGAGCAGTTCTTC.

The J gene is TRBJ1-3, the V gene TRBV5-1, with 7 nucleotides matching TRBD1. This CDR3 is built from 15 residues. V was pared by 2 bases and J by 0 bases, with 2 bases of the junction left unmatched. Germline CDR1 and CDR2: SGHRS and YFSETQ. DNA for the CDR3: TGCGCCAGCAGCTTCACAGGGGCCTCTGGAAACACCATATATTTT. As protein: CASSFTGASGNTIYF.

This clone came up many times. The chain recombines TRBV6-7 with TRBJ1-5, with D unresolved. TRBV6-7 is given ORF status, its function remaining uncertain. Trimming took 10 bases from V and 9 from J, leaving 10 bases between them. The CDR3 is 10 amino acids. The chain's CDR3 is CAINTGPQHF. The CDR3 coding sequence is TGTGCCATCAATACGGGGCCCCAGCATTTT.

The chain is built from TRBV7-9 and TRBJ2-3, with 8 bases matching TRBD2. The CDR3 loop spans 17 amino acids. V was clipped by 0 bases and J by 1 base; unmatched bases: 6. Germline loops: CDR1 SEHNR, CDR2 FQNEAQ (reference sequence). This chain's CDR3 is CASSLAGRRGGTDTQYF. CDR3 DNA sequence: TGTGCCAGCAGCTTAGCAGGCAGGCGGGGGGGCACAGATACGCAGTATTTT.